This T cell receptor (beta chain) emerged from a study of shared clonotypes between healthy human individuals. Study-level results: The sharing of roughly 5% of naive CD4 clonotypes was seen across a few donors.

On this clone: Its antigen is still unknown.

Germline lookup yields CDR1 SGHTA and CDR2 FQGNSA. The V and J ends lost 5 bases and 1 base respectively, with 13 bases between them. CDR3 length: 15 residues. The table came from immunoSEQ multiplex PCR; TCRdb's copy has only in-frame clones and leaves some out. The sample carries fewer than 1.6 million clones, 98% recorded once. The V gene is TRBV7-2, the J gene TRBJ2-3; D might be TRBD2 (6 bases). The sample consisted of naive CD4+ T cells sorted from blood. The subset was: CD45RA+ positively selected. This receptor was taken from a man under 40 in good health. The CDR3 sequence is CASSLGTRGTDTQYF. The CDR3 DNA reads TGTGCCAGCAGCCTTGGGACTCGCGGCACAGATACGCAGTATTTT.